The 23 T cell receptor beta chains below come from one sample, sequenced in a study of blood T cells in healthy people across ages. The authors ran a second PCR of 7 to 11 cycles using a sample-barcoded 5' primer and a J-beta primer mix. TCRdb processed the 5' RACE reads anew with MiXCR; each CDR3 protein has one entry. The sample lists 700,000 to 900,000 distinct CDR3 sequences; under 30% were seen once. The same data also contributed to another study, on T cells of mothers and their children.

Sequenced: blood. The receptor set was obtained from a boy under 18 in good health.

The chain links TRBV12-3 or TRBV12-4 to TRBJ2-7; 8 nucleotides match TRBD1. Matching the DNA end better, TRBJ2-1 makes the J call doubtful. This CDR3 has 15 amino acids. DNA for the CDR3: TGTGCCAGCAGTTTTGAAACAGGGGGTTACAATGAGCAGTTCTTC. Translation: CASSFETGGYNEQFF.

The chain combines TRBV20-1 with TRBJ1-5, with D possibly matching TRBD1 (5 bases). The germline gives CDR1 DFQATT, CDR2 SNEGSKA (reference sequence). Trimming took 6 bases from V and 0 from J, leaving 9 bases between them. This CDR3 is built from 13 residues. The CDR3 reads CSANRNSNQPQHF. CDR3 DNA sequence: TGCAGTGCAAACAGGAATAGCAATCAGCCCCAGCATTTT.

On this clonotype itself: One end of the junction varies from germline; a read error may be responsible. This sequence joins TRBV5-1 and TRBJ1-2; TRBD1 matches 7 bases. The CDR3 runs 15 residues. CDR1 is SGHRS and CDR2 is YFSETQ in the germline V gene. CDR3 protein: CTSSPQDRVGYGYTF. DNA for the CDR3: TGCACCAGCAGCCCGCAAGACAGGGTGGGGTATGGCTACACCTTC.

The chain has TRBV4-1 and TRBJ2-1; 8 bases agree with TRBD1. With V trimmed by 1 base and J by 7 bases, 0 bases remained unmatched. CDR1 and CDR2 (germline): MGHRA, YSYEKL. The CDR3 has 13 residues. The CDR3 loop is CASSQGTGNEQFF. The CDR3 DNA is TGCGCCAGCAGCCAAGGGACAGGGAATGAGCAGTTCTTC.

This clonotype was counted a few times. This chain joins TRBV9 and TRBJ2-1, with a possible D match to TRBD1 (6 bases). Between the trimmed V and J ends, which lost 3 bases and 4 bases, there was a span of 14 bases. CDR3 length: 15 amino acids. The germline V gene encodes CDR1 SGDLS and CDR2 YYNGEE. The CDR3 sequence is CASSARDGTYNEQFF. The CDR3 nucleotides read TGTGCCAGCAGCGCCCGGGACGGGACATACAATGAGCAGTTCTTC.

The rearrangement joins TRBV7-2 to TRBJ2-6; 7 nucleotides line up with TRBD1. Germline V gene sequence: CDR1 SGHTA, CDR2 FQGNSA. V gave up 11 bases and J gave up 2 bases; unmatched junction bases: 9. The CDR3 covers 15 residues. The CDR3 reads CAARGGATGANVLTF. In DNA, the CDR3 is TGTGCCGCCCGAGGGGGCGCAACTGGGGCCAACGTCCTGACTTTC.

The chain carries TRBV28 and TRBJ1-1, with 8 bases aligning to TRBD1. The germline V gene encodes CDR1 MDHEN and CDR2 SYDVKM. This CDR3 comprises 15 residues. V shed 5 bases, J shed 5 bases, and the junction held 10 bases outside the gene matches. In DNA, the CDR3 is TGTGCCAGCAGTCCCTCCGACAGGGGCGATACTGAAGCTTTCTTT. Translation gives CASSPSDRGDTEAFF.

This clonotype was counted only a few times. J is TRBJ2-5 and V is TRBV5-1; 9 bases line up with TRBD1. Losses at the gene ends were 4 bases for V and 4 bases for J; bases not matched to a gene: 5. CDR3 length equals 14 residues. Looked up from germline, CDR1 is SGHRS and CDR2 is YFSETQ. CDR3 protein: CASSIDRGTETQYF. DNA of the CDR3: TGCGCCAGCAGCATCGACAGGGGGACAGAGACCCAGTACTTC.

This clonotype was detected only a few times. The chain is built from TRBV5-1 and TRBJ1-5, with D possibly being TRBD1 (6 bases). CDR1 is SGHRS, CDR2 YFSETQ, per germline. The CDR3 has 15 amino acids. Trimming took 0 bases from V and 2 from J, leaving 9 bases between them. The CDR3: CASSLEGEGNQPQHF. CDR3 nucleotide sequence: TGCGCCAGCAGCTTGGAGGGGGAAGGCAATCAGCCCCAGCATTTT.

This clonotype was seen a few times. The chain joins TRBV5-5 to TRBJ2-2; D remains ambiguous. Germline V CDR1 and CDR2: SGHKS, YYEKEE (reference sequence). The CDR3 runs to 13 residues. The V gene lost 4 bases and the J gene lost 3 bases, with 7 bases spanning the gap. CDR3 bases: TGTGCCAGCAGCGTTGCAGACACCGGGGAGCTGTTTTTT. This sequence encodes CASSVADTGELFF.

The chain is built from TRBV14 and TRBJ1-4, with D maybe TRBD1 (5 bases). The V end was cut by 11 bases, the J end by 6 bases, with 16 bases between. Per the germline V gene, CDR1 is SGHDN and CDR2 is FVKESK. The CDR3 length is 13 residues. The CDR3 protein is CALPGVGDEKLFF. The CDR3 DNA reads as TGTGCCCTCCCGGGGGTAGGGGATGAAAAACTGTTTTTT.

This clonotype was seen only a few times. The chain is built from TRBV28 and TRBJ2-5, with no clear D. With the DNA end fitting TRBJ2-7 better, the J assignment may be wrong. The CDR3 loop spans 17 amino acids. Germline CDR1 is MDHEN and CDR2 is SYDVKM. CDR3 sequence: CASRSSGLAATSYEQYF. DNA of the CDR3: TGTGCCAGCAGATCCTCCGGCCTCGCGGCGACCTCCTACGAGCAGTACTTC.

The chain carries TRBV10-2 and TRBJ2-7, with D unresolved. V lost 0 bases and J lost 2, with 8 bases in between. CDR3 length: 14 residues. Germline V gene data show CDR1 as WSHSY and CDR2 as SAAADI. The CDR3 DNA follows: TGCGCCAGCAGTGAGTCGACAAATACCTACGAGCAGTACTTC. This sequence encodes CASSESTNTYEQYF.

V is TRBV20-1 and J is TRBJ1-4; D is undetermined. Germline V lookup: CDR1 DFQATT, CDR2 SNEGSKA (reference sequence). The CDR3 covers 12 residues. Deletions cut 6 bases from V and 4 bases from J, with 9 bases between. The CDR3 region has the DNA TGCAGTGCCGGGCGGAGTAATGAAAAACTGTTTTTT. It translates to CSAGRSNEKLFF.

The J gene is TRBJ1-1, the V gene TRBV7-9; no firm D call. V lost 4 bases and J lost 6, with 12 bases in between. CDR1 and CDR2 from the germline V gene are SEHNR and FQNEAQ (reference sequence). The CDR3 consists of 13 residues. The chain's CDR3 is CASSSGIRAEAFF. The CDR3 nucleotides read TGTGCCAGCAGCTCGGGAATTAGGGCTGAAGCTTTCTTT.

The chain combines TRBV6-5 with TRBJ1-1; maybe TRBD1 (5 bases). In germline, CDR1 is MNHEY, CDR2 SVGAGI. V gave up 7 bases and J gave up 7 bases, with 13 bases separating them. The CDR3 extends over 12 amino acids. The CDR3 DNA reads TGTGCCAGCAAGAGAGGGAGGGGTGAAGCTTTCTTT. Translated, it gives CASKRGRGEAFF.

The chain is built from TRBV5-1 and TRBJ2-5; a weak D match, TRBD2 (5 bases). The CDR3 length is 12 residues. Germline V gene sequence: CDR1 SGHRS, CDR2 YFSETQ. The V end was cut by 7 bases, the J end by 5 bases, with 12 bases between. CDR3 in amino acids: CASGTSAETQYF. The CDR3 DNA reads as TGCGCCAGCGGTACTAGTGCGGAGACCCAGTACTTC.

The CDR3 here is CASSPKSLGGNEQFF. The DNA of the CDR3 is TGTGCCAGCTCACCGAAATCTTTGGGGGGTAATGAGCAGTTCTTC. This sequence joins TRBV18 and TRBJ2-1, with D maybe TRBD2 (6 bases). V lost 3 bases, J lost 7 bases, and 16 bases lay in between. CDR3 length: 15 residues. Germline-derived CDR1 and CDR2 are KGHSH and LQKENI.

The chain couples TRBV12-3 or TRBV12-4 to TRBJ2-5; 9 nucleotides line up with TRBD1. The CDR3 spans 13 residues. The trim removed 7 bases at V and 3 bases at J, leaving 3 bases unmatched. The CDR3 is CASTGTGKETQYF. The CDR3 DNA reads as TGTGCCAGCACCGGGACAGGGAAAGAGACCCAGTACTTC.

A few counts support this clonotype. This chain connects TRBV20-1 to TRBJ2-1; TRBD2 agrees at 12 bases. CDR3 length equals 16 residues. Trimming took 6 bases from V and 4 from J; bases not matched to a gene: 10. Germline lookup yields CDR1 DFQATT and CDR2 SNEGSKA (reference sequence). The CDR3 region is CSAPYTSGRFYNEQFF. CDR3 in DNA: TGCAGTGCCCCCTATACTAGCGGGAGGTTTTACAATGAGCAGTTCTTC.

V gene TRBV5-1 combines with J gene TRBJ1-1; the D is unclear. The CDR3 contains 13 residues. The ends were cut back, 3 bases at V and 4 bases at J, with 10 bases in the middle. The germline V gene has CDR1 SGHRS and CDR2 YFSETQ. The DNA of the CDR3 is TGCGCCAGCAGCTCCGGTTCCAGCACTGAAGCTTTCTTT. Translated, it gives CASSSGSSTEAFF.

V usage is TRBV4-1 and J usage is TRBJ1-1; no reliable D call. This CDR3 contains 13 residues. The V end lost 0 bases, the J end lost 7 bases, and 9 bases lay between the germline ends. Germline V lookup: CDR1 MGHRA, CDR2 YSYEKL. The CDR3 DNA sequence: TGCGCCAGCAGCCAAGAAAGGTCAGATGAAGCTTTCTTT. It codes for CASSQERSDEAFF.

In its sample, this clonotype was seen a few times. The J gene is TRBJ2-7, the V gene TRBV2; 9 bases map to TRBD1. Trimming took 4 bases from V and 3 from J; bases not matched to a gene: 4. This CDR3 has 14 residues. The germline V gene has CDR1 SNHLY and CDR2 FYNNEI. The CDR3 nucleotides are TGTGCCAGCAGTGTCCGGGACAGGGTCTACGAGCAGTACTTC. The encoded protein is CASSVRDRVYEQYF.